This TCR beta chain was found in a study of shared clonotypes between healthy human individuals. Looking at the study overall: CD4 naive and CD4 memory each took three plates per donor, while CD8 naive took two and CD8 memory one.

Several immunoSEQ plates held equal portions of the genomic DNA taken from each subset. Sequenced by immunoSEQ multiplex PCR; TCRdb stores in-frame clones only, minus some. Of around 2.5 million clones listed, approximately 93% are singletons. The CDR3 loop spans 13 amino acids. CDR1 is SGHDT, CDR2 YYEEEE, per germline. V lost 2 bases and J 1 base, leaving 6 bases between the germline ends. Broader study findings: When naive CD4 clonotypes were compared across a few donors, approximately 4.9% were shared.

This clone was seen a single time. The antigen remains undetermined. The sequenced material came from naive CD4+ T cells from PBMCs. The subset was: CD45RA+ positively selected. V is TRBV5-6 and J is TRBJ1-1; D remains unclear. The source is a man younger than 35 in good health. Some clones in this sample may be carry-over from other donors' samples. The CDR3 is CASSFYRNTEAFF. The CDR3 DNA follows: TGTGCCAGCAGCTTCTATAGGAACACTGAAGCTTTCTTT.